The entry that follows covers one T cell receptor (beta chain) sequence. Its specificity is unknown. TCR beta cDNA libraries had unique molecular identifiers. It was from roughly 1.1 to 9.2 million T cells that some 470,000 cDNA molecules came. Using its own MiXCR run on the PCR reads, TCRdb lists one record per CDR3 protein. The table shows about 570,000 distinct CDR3 sequences, with approximately 34% occurring only once. CDR3 length: 19 amino acids. Germline V gives CDR1 MGHRA, CDR2 YSYEKL. V shed 4 bases and J 8 bases; nucleotides not matched to a gene: 24. This specimen belongs to a study of post-analysis software for immune sequencing data. Study-level background: Patients with relapsing-remitting, secondary progressive and progressive-relapsing multiple sclerosis courses were all represented. Findings and caveats of the study: Five or six TRBV segments, including TRBV5-6, TRBV5-1 and TRBV20-1, were more frequent in patients than controls. F measure showed strong co-clustering of same-batch samples. Versus controls, multiple sclerosis patients showed significantly lower diversity (normalized Chao1).

Sequencing input: blood. The origin of this receptor is a girl aged 2-17 years with multiple sclerosis. The chain employs TRBV4-1 and TRBJ2-3; 7 bases fit TRBD1. The CDR3 loop is CASSLRDSLRGLGSATQYF. In DNA form, the CDR3 reads TGCGCCAGCAGCCTCCGGGACAGCCTCAGGGGATTGGGAAGTGCTACGCAGTATTTT.